The 15 T cell receptor beta chains below all came from one sample that was sequenced in a study of CD8+CD57+ T cells in acquired aplastic anemia. The study profiled TCR beta VDJ and CDR3 using genomic DNA as template. From the reads, TCRdb called clonotypes with MiXCR, one entry per CDR3 protein. The table has 100,000 to 120,000 distinct CDR3 sequences, 40% to 65% seen once; the top ten hold under 35%. The sequenced sample was sorted CD4+, CD8+, or CD8+CD57+ T cells (not recorded which) from PBMCs. All receptors derive from a human donor in good health, serving as a control.

The sample holds one count of this clonotype. V is TRBV2 and J is TRBJ2-7; TRBD1 aligns across 7 bases. CDR1 and CDR2 (germline): SNHLY, FYNNEI. This CDR3 spans 14 amino acids. V lost 3 bases and J lost 2; bases outside the gene matches: 4. CDR3 residues: CASSDRGQTYEQYF. Here the CDR3 DNA reads TGTGCCAGCAGTGATAGGGGACAGACCTACGAGCAGTACTTC.

This clonotype was found many times. The gene calls are TRBV7-9 and TRBJ2-7, with D unresolved. V lost 8 bases and J lost 3, with 14 bases in between. The germline V gene encodes CDR1 SEHNR and CDR2 FQNEAQ (reference sequence). This CDR3 contains 13 residues. Written as DNA, the CDR3 is TGTGCCAGCGGGATCTCAGTTGACTACGAGCAGTACTTC. Residues: CASGISVDYEQYF.

This clonotype occurred many times. The rearrangement links TRBV7-8 to TRBJ2-5; D not certain. This CDR3 is built from 13 residues. Germline loops: CDR1 SGHVS, CDR2 FQNEAQ. The ends were cut back, 4 bases at V and 5 bases at J, with 11 bases in the middle. This CDR3 is CASSYYGVETQYF. CDR3 sequence (DNA): TGTGCCAGCAGCTATTATGGGGTCGAGACCCAGTACTTC.

The V and J genes are TRBV29-1 and TRBJ1-2; 9 nucleotides agree with TRBD1. The germline CDR1 and CDR2 sequences are SQVTM and ANQGSEA. Losses at the gene ends were 4 bases for V and 3 bases for J; bases not matched to a gene: 3. The CDR3 consists of 13 residues. The CDR3: CSVVGQGDYGYTF. The CDR3 bases are TGCAGCGTTGTGGGACAGGGCGACTATGGCTACACCTTC.

The sample holds a few counts of this clonotype. The chain recombines TRBV30 with TRBJ1-4; D is undetermined. From germline, CDR1 is GTSNPN and CDR2 SVGIG (reference sequence). This CDR3 region has 12 residues. The DNA for the CDR3 is TGTGCGGGGTCGCGGGCTAATGAAAAACTGTTTTTT. Protein: CAGSRANEKLFF.

This clonotype occurred many times. The chain links TRBV9 to TRBJ2-2, with D unresolved. The V end was cut by 4 bases, the J end by 1 base, with 11 bases between. Germline-derived CDR1 and CDR2 are SGDLS and YYNGEE. This CDR3 contains 15 residues. The CDR3 loop reads CASSPEVGNTGELFF. The CDR3 nucleotides read TGTGCCAGCAGCCCAGAGGTGGGGAACACCGGGGAGCTGTTTTTT. Filled out from reference TRBV9 and TRBJ2-2, the complete variable domain reads DSGVTQTPKHLITATGQRVTLRCSPRSGDLSVYWYQQSLDQGLQFLIQYYNGEERAKGNILERFSAQQFPDLHSELNLSSLELGDSALYFCASSPEVGNTGELFFGEGSRLTVL.

The chain joins TRBV5-1 to TRBJ2-2; 7 positions agree with TRBD1. With 6 bases clipped from V and 0 bases from J, the junction kept 5 bases outside the gene matches. The CDR3 is made up of 15 amino acids. The V gene's germline CDR1 is SGHRS and CDR2 YFSETQ. CDR3 amino acids: CASTPTGSNTGELFF. The CDR3 DNA sequence: TGCGCCAGCACCCCGACAGGGTCGAACACCGGGGAGCTGTTTTTT.

On this clonotype itself: The junction shows a germline mismatch at one end, possibly a read error. This chain uses TRBV4-2 with TRBJ1-1; tentatively, D is TRBD1 (5 bases). Per germline, CDR1 LGHNA and CDR2 YNFKEQ. This CDR3 contains 13 residues. CDR3 sequence (DNA): TGTGTCAGCAGCCCGGGACTCAACACTGAAGCTTTCTTT. This sequence encodes CVSSPGLNTEAFF.

The sample holds many counts of this clonotype. The CDR3 protein is CASTGPNTDTQYF. The DNA of the CDR3 is TGCGCCAGCACGGGACCTAACACAGATACGCAGTATTTT. V and J are TRBV5-1 and TRBJ2-3; D is perhaps TRBD1 or TRBD2 (5 bases each). Germline-derived CDR1 and CDR2 are SGHRS and YFSETQ. V was shortened by 6 bases and J by 2 bases, with 10 bases between the two germline ends. The CDR3 has 13 amino acids.

The CDR3 spells CASSLEGTYNSPLHF. The CDR3 region has the DNA TGTGCCAGCAGTTTAGAAGGGACCTATAATTCACCCCTCCACTTT. The chain recombines TRBV27 with TRBJ1-6; no clear D. In germline, CDR1 is MNHEY, CDR2 SMNVEV (reference sequence). V was pared by 2 bases and J by 2 bases, with 7 bases between. CDR3 length: 15 residues.

The chain is built from TRBV6-1 and TRBJ2-6, with D uncertain. In germline, CDR1 is MNHNS, CDR2 SASEGT. V lost 4 bases and J lost 0, with 10 bases in between. This CDR3 is built from 16 residues. CDR3 sequence reads: CASSGFVNSGANVLTF. CDR3 DNA sequence: TGTGCCAGCAGTGGATTCGTCAACTCTGGGGCCAACGTCCTGACTTTC.

This clonotype was seen repeatedly, ten times or more. The DNA for the CDR3 is TGTGCCAGCAGCCAAGAAAAAGGGAACACTGAAGCTTTCTTT. It encodes CASSQEKGNTEAFF. The chain carries TRBV4-2 and TRBJ1-1; D remains ambiguous. The germline V gene encodes CDR1 LGHNA and CDR2 YNFKEQ. Deletions cut 0 bases from V and 1 base from J, with 6 bases between. The CDR3 length is 14 residues.

V and J are TRBV2 and TRBJ1-5, with no clear D. V was trimmed by 1 base and J by 7 bases, leaving 8 bases between them. This CDR3 contains 13 residues. In germline, CDR1 is SNHLY, CDR2 FYNNEI. CDR3: CASSEVRAQPQHF. For the CDR3, the DNA is TGTGCCAGCAGTGAAGTGAGGGCGCAGCCCCAGCATTTT. Together with reference TRBV2 and TRBJ1-5, the CDR3 gives the full variable domain: EPEVTQTPSHQVTQMGQEVILRCVPISNHLYFYWYRQILGQKVEFLVSFYNNEISEKSEIFDDQFSVERPDGSNFTLKIRSTKLEDSAMYFCASSEVRAQPQHFGDGTRLSIL.

The chain joins TRBV15 to TRBJ2-7; 7 bases match TRBD1. Trimming cost V 4 bases and J 3 bases; bases outside gene matches: 6. There are 14 residues in the CDR3. CDR1 is LNHNV, CDR2 YYDKDF, per germline (reference sequence). CDR3 residues: CATSINRDSYEQYF. The CDR3 nucleotides read TGTGCCACCAGCATTAACCGGGACAGCTACGAGCAGTACTTC. The whole variable domain, filled in from reference TRBV15 and TRBJ2-7, reads DAMVIQNPRYQVTQFGKPVTLSCSQTLNHNVMYWYQQKSSQAPKLLFHYYDKDFNNEADTPDNFQSRRPNTSFCFLDIRSPGLGDTAMYLCATSINRDSYEQYFGPGTRLTVT.

The J gene is TRBJ2-3, the V gene TRBV9; 7 bases agree with TRBD2. After removal of 4 bases from V and 1 base from J, the junction contained 9 bases not matched to a gene. In germline, CDR1 is SGDLS, CDR2 YYNGEE. The CDR3 sequence is 16 residues long. CDR3 amino acids: CASSLGHSGGTDTQYF. The DNA for the CDR3 is TGTGCCAGCAGCTTAGGCCACAGCGGGGGCACAGATACGCAGTATTTT.